This T cell receptor beta chain was sequenced during a study of T cells after yellow fever vaccination (dated by TCRdb to about 2019). Regarding the research as a whole: The SMART-Seq v4 Ultra Low Input RNA kit was used to prepare libraries from fractions with low cell numbers. Two healthy male donors, one aged 18 to 29 and one aged 30 to 40 years, made up the cohort. Bulk TCR alpha and beta repertoires were sequenced longitudinally to track T-cell clones before and after primary and booster YFV17D yellow fever vaccination. Bulk PBMC replicates and cell subsets were isolated from blood drawn at multiple timepoints before and after both primary and secondary immunization.

What this sample's treatment or condition label stands for: live attenuated yellow fever vaccine strain. At each blood-draw timepoint, two biological replicates of bulk PBMCs were collected. PBMCs were isolated from peripheral blood using a standard Ficoll-Paque protocol. TriZol was used to extract RNA from bulk PBMCs, CD4 and CD8 fractions, and dextramer-positive and dextramer-negative fractions. General study outcomes and caveats: The secondary T-cell response was found to be weaker but faster than the primary response, with a peak reached on day 5 rather than on day 15. Computational filtering was needed because FACS-sorted repertoires could contain abundant contaminating clonotypes from the bulk population. A small fraction of clonotypes showed up in both the CD4 and CD8 compartments, probably as a result of convergent recombination. Only a couple of donors were included in the study, so the extent to which the findings can be generalized is limited. Most clones expanded after primary vaccination (approximately 97% of CD4 and approximately 90% of CD8) were re-detected after the booster, suggesting that broad memory maintenance occurred.

Sequencing took place on an Illumina NovaSeq 6000. TCR cDNA was synthesized by 5'RACE template switching, through which a universal primer site and unique molecular identifiers were introduced. Priming for cDNA synthesis came from both the TCR alpha and TCR beta constant segments. Library amplification involved two PCR steps, and the second step added sample barcodes and sequencing adapters. Sequencing of libraries was performed on Illumina HiSeq 2500 (2x100 bp) or NovaSeq (2x150 bp). The source study handled its data this way. Reads were demultiplexed and collapsed into UMI consensus sequences with MIGEC, and V(D)J alignment was performed with MiXCR. Clonotypes responding to the vaccine were identified with edgeR on replicate PBMC samples, with the criteria of FDR below 0.01 and a log2 fold change above 5 up to day 15. Bulk clonotypes were assigned CD4 or CD8 identity according to which sequenced CD4 or CD8 repertoire held them at higher abundance. TCRdb cleaned the public reads at Q25 with fastp, built clones with MiXCR and kept in-frame beta chains. Entries are consolidated by CDR3 protein sequence, retaining the most common genes and DNA. TCRdb assigned the V and J calls; the authors' analysis was not used. Within this sample are roughly 330,000 distinct CDR3 sequences, with almost 4% of them counted one time only. Approximately 25% of the sample is held by the ten biggest clonotypes.

Points on this clonotype: Its antigen is unknown. No per-base quality is available; no much larger clone lies one base away.

The trim is 2 bases for V and 2 bases for J, with a gap of 14 bases between the germline ends. For CDR1 and CDR2, the germline V gene lists SGHRS and YFSETQ. Reading from cysteine to phenylalanine, the CDR3 counts 17 amino acids. Only CDR3 DNA is held: 51 bases, read in frame from base 1. The chain uses TRBV5-1 and TRBJ2-6; the D segment could be TRBD2, given 6 matching bases. This TCR came from a man between 18 and 29 years old who received the YFV17D yellow fever vaccine. The sequenced sample was PBMCs, obtained 5 days after the yellow fever booster vaccination. CDR3 region: CASSFRAWGAGANVLTF. The DNA is as follows: TGCGCCAGCAGCTTCAGGGCATGGGGGGCTGGGGCCAACGTCCTGACTTTC.